One sample yielded the 21 T cell receptor beta chains listed below, sequenced in a study of T cell repertoires in cytomegalovirus infection. TCRdb re-called the reads through MiXCR, storing one row per CDR3 protein. Among 450,000 to 550,000 distinct CDR3 sequences listed, about 42% were seen once. What these receptors recognize is not known. Source: cultured PBMCs, taken from culture after CMV antigen stimulation. All receptors derive from a human donor in good health (CMV status not recorded). Some clones in this sample may be carry-over from other donors' samples.

This clonotype has only one observation. The V and J genes are TRBV29-1 and TRBJ2-7, with D unclear. From germline, CDR1 is SQVTM and CDR2 ANQGSEA. V lost 1 base and J 3 bases, leaving 13 bases between the germline ends. The CDR3 sequence is 14 residues long. CDR3 sequence (DNA): TGCAGCGTTGAAGGGCCCGCTGGCTACTACGAGCAGTACTTC. It yields the protein CSVEGPAGYYEQYF.

The CDR3 protein is CASSINQGTYEQYF. Written as DNA, the CDR3 is TGTGCCAGTAGTATTAATCAGGGTACCTACGAGCAGTACTTC. The rearrangement joins TRBV19 to TRBJ2-7; a possible D gene is TRBD1 (5 bases). Deletions cut 3 bases from V and 2 bases from J, with 11 bases between. CDR3 length equals 14 residues. The germline V gene encodes CDR1 LNHDA and CDR2 SQIVND (reference sequence).

The CDR3 is CASSFGGANTEAFF. DNA for the CDR3: TGTGCCAGCAGTTTCGGGGGGGCTAACACTGAAGCTTTCTTT. The chain carries TRBV12-3 or TRBV12-4 and TRBJ1-1; tentatively, D is TRBD1 (6 bases). Trimming pared 3 bases from V and 2 bases from J, leaving 10 bases between. The CDR3 spans 14 residues.

CDR3 in amino acids: CSAEAEAYGYTF. In DNA form, the CDR3 reads TGCAGCGCCGAGGCGGAGGCCTATGGCTACACCTTC. This chain joins TRBV29-1 and TRBJ1-2; unclear D gene. V shed 7 bases and J shed 4 bases, with 13 bases lying between them. Germline V gives CDR1 SQVTM, CDR2 ANQGSEA. This CDR3 region has 12 residues.

The V gene is TRBV7-8, the J gene TRBJ2-7; D is unclear. CDR1 is SGHVS, CDR2 FQNEAQ, per germline. V was shortened by 5 bases and J by 4 bases, with 18 bases between the two germline ends. CDR3 length: 15 residues. CDR3: CASSPTLGWDYEQYF. CDR3 DNA: TGTGCCAGCAGCCCTACCCTGGGGTGGGATTACGAGCAGTACTTC.

This clonotype was seen only a few times. The CDR3 region is CASRLGTGWASGYTF. DNA for the CDR3: TGTGCCAGCAGACTAGGGACAGGCTGGGCGAGTGGCTACACCTTC. This chain joins TRBV6-1 and TRBJ1-2, with 8 bases fitting TRBD1. Per the germline V gene, CDR1 is MNHNS and CDR2 is SASEGT. V trimming: 6 bases; J trimming: 7 bases; junction bases outside the gene matches: 13. The CDR3 length is 15 residues.

This clonotype was picked up many times. The V gene is TRBV6-6, the J gene TRBJ2-5; D possibly corresponds to TRBD2 (6 bases). Germline CDR1 reads MNHNY; CDR2 reads SVGAGI (reference sequence). V dropped 2 bases and J dropped 5 bases, with 12 bases sitting between them. The CDR3 covers 14 residues. The CDR3 is CASSYRLGEETQYF. In DNA, the CDR3 is TGTGCCAGCAGTTACCGACTAGGGGAGGAGACCCAGTACTTC.

The V gene is TRBV18, the J gene TRBJ2-2; perhaps TRBD2 as D (5 bases). V was clipped by 7 bases and J by 0 bases, with 12 bases between them. Germline lookup yields CDR1 KGHSH and CDR2 LQKENI. The CDR3 runs 15 residues. DNA of the CDR3: TGTGCCAGCTTCGGAGGCAGCGCGAACACCGGGGAGCTGTTTTTT. It translates to CASFGGSANTGELFF.

This chain uses TRBV20-1 with TRBJ2-7, with 8 bases fitting TRBD2. Germline V CDR1 and CDR2: DFQATT, SNEGSKA (reference sequence). After removal of 5 bases from V and 0 bases from J, the junction contained 18 bases not matched to a gene. This CDR3 is built from 18 residues. The CDR3 sequence: CSAPTWGSGDSSSYEQYF. For the CDR3, the DNA is TGCAGTGCTCCGACGTGGGGTAGCGGGGACTCCAGCTCCTACGAGCAGTACTTC.

The rearrangement uses TRBV2 and TRBJ1-4; D gene ambiguous. V shed 8 bases and J shed 0 bases, with 10 bases lying between them. The CDR3 has 14 residues. The germline CDR1 and CDR2 sequences are SNHLY and FYNNEI. The CDR3 reads CASGWRATNEKLFF. CDR3 coding DNA: TGTGCCAGCGGCTGGCGGGCAACTAATGAAAAACTGTTTTTT.

This chain uses TRBV20-1 with TRBJ2-3, with 7 bases lining up with TRBD1. This CDR3 spans 15 amino acids. The V gene's germline CDR1 is DFQATT and CDR2 SNEGSKA (reference sequence). V shed 6 bases and J 1 base; nucleotides not matched to a gene: 10. The DNA for the CDR3 is TGCAGTGCGGAAATCCGACAGGGACGCACAGATACGCAGTATTTT. Translating gives CSAEIRQGRTDTQYF.

This clonotype was seen a handful of times. The chain couples TRBV6-6 to TRBJ1-2; D may be TRBD1 (5 bases). The V gene lost 8 bases and the J gene lost 2 bases, with 21 bases spanning the gap. This CDR3 is built from 16 residues. Per the germline V gene, CDR1 is MNHNY and CDR2 is SVGAGI (reference sequence). The DNA of the CDR3 is TGTGCCAGCTTTGTTTTTTCGAGCCGGACAAACTATGGCTACACCTTC. Translating gives CASFVFSSRTNYGYTF.

The chain uses TRBV7-9 and TRBJ2-3; D is undetermined. Germline V gene data show CDR1 as SEHNR and CDR2 as FQNEAQ (reference sequence). The CDR3 loop spans 18 amino acids. Trimming took 5 bases from V and 0 from J, leaving 21 bases between them. The CDR3 is CASSPTRPLVGSTDTQYF. The CDR3, as DNA: TGTGCCAGCAGCCCGACACGACCTTTGGTAGGCAGCACAGATACGCAGTATTTT.

DNA for the CDR3: TGTGCCGTAGACCGCGGAAGGGGCCACGAGCAGTACTTC. Protein: CAVDRGRGHEQYF. This chain joins TRBV10-3 and TRBJ2-7; possibly TRBD1 for D (5 bases). The germline gives CDR1 ENHRY, CDR2 SYGVKD. CDR3 length equals 13 residues. Trimming removed 11 bases at V and 5 bases at J, with 19 bases between.

As regards this clonotype: The junction differs from germline at one of its ends, possibly a read error. V is TRBV6-1 and J is TRBJ2-1, with TRBD2 as a possible D gene (8 bases). Germline values: CDR1 MNHNS, CDR2 SASEGT. The CDR3 contains 15 residues. This chain's CDR3 is CASKGAGGSYNEQFF. CDR3 in DNA: TGTGCCAGCAAGGGGGCGGGGGGCTCCTATAATGAGCAGTTCTTC.

This chain uses TRBV19 with TRBJ2-5; TRBD1 aligns across 7 bases. CDR3 size: 13 residues. J lost 0 bases, V lost 7 bases, and 2 bases had no gene match. CDR1 and CDR2 from the germline V gene are LNHDA and SQIVND (reference sequence). CDR3: CASTGQDQETQYF. CDR3 bases: TGTGCCAGTACCGGACAGGACCAAGAGACCCAGTACTTC.

The rearrangement links TRBV7-2 to TRBJ2-5; 14 bases map to TRBD2. After removal of 6 bases from V and 4 bases from J, the junction contained 7 bases not matched to a gene. CDR1 and CDR2 (germline): SGHTA, FQGNSA. The CDR3 is made up of 16 amino acids. The CDR3 DNA is TGTGCCAGCAGGACGGGACTAGCGGGGGATGGAGAGACCCAGTACTTC. Residues: CASRTGLAGDGETQYF.

The chain carries TRBV7-2 and TRBJ2-5; 8 bases map to TRBD2. The CDR3 consists of 16 residues. Trimming cost V 1 base and J 5 bases; bases outside gene matches: 9. CDR1 is SGHTA, CDR2 FQGNSA, per germline. The CDR3 loop is CASSLVVAGNGETQYF. DNA for the CDR3: TGTGCCAGCAGCTTAGTCGTAGCGGGAAATGGGGAGACCCAGTACTTC.

This clonotype occurred a few times. The V and J genes are TRBV4-1 and TRBJ1-3; no reliable D call. The V end was cut by 1 base, the J end by 0 bases, with 10 bases between. This CDR3 has 16 amino acids. Germline lookup yields CDR1 MGHRA and CDR2 YSYEKL. The CDR3 DNA is TGCGCCAGCAGCCAAGCATCCCAGCCCTCTGGAAACACCATATATTTT. Its protein is CASSQASQPSGNTIYF.

This chain links TRBV19 with TRBJ1-2; D perhaps matches TRBD1 (5 bases). CDR3 length: 12 residues. From germline, CDR1 is LNHDA and CDR2 SQIVND (reference sequence). The ends were cut back, 6 bases at V and 5 bases at J, with 10 bases in the middle. The CDR3 loop is CASRDSSYGYTF. CDR3 in DNA: TGTGCCAGTAGAGACAGCTCTTATGGCTACACCTTC.

Comments on this clonotype: One base away lies a much larger clone, so this may be a sequencing read error. The V call is TRBV7-8, the J call TRBJ2-7; D could derive from TRBD1 or TRBD2 (5 bases each). Trimming pared 1 base from V and 0 bases from J, leaving 7 bases between. CDR1 is SGHVS and CDR2 is FQNEAQ in the germline V gene. The CDR3 consists of 14 residues. CDR3 sequence: CASSLGGTSYEQYF. As DNA, the CDR3 is TGTGCCAGCAGCTTAGGAGGGACCTCCTACGAGCAGTACTTC.